The 21 T cell receptor beta chains listed next were all sequenced from one sample in a study of Ad26.COV2.S vaccination and SARS-CoV-2 variants. This table comes from immunoSEQ multiplex PCR, and its TCRdb copy is limited to in-frame clones, with some not included. The table lists about 180,000 clones, around 88% of them singletons. The sequences come from peripheral blood, collected after recovery from COVID-19. The receptors come from a human donor who had recovered from COVID-19.

This clone showed up just a few times. V gene TRBV7-7 combines with J gene TRBJ2-7, with TRBD1 matching over 7 bases. The CDR3 extends over 15 amino acids. V trimming: 4 bases; J trimming: 0 bases; junction bases outside the gene matches: 6. Germline assignment: CDR1 SSHAT and CDR2 FNYEAQ (reference sequence). CDR3 DNA: TGTGCCAGCAGCTATGACAGGGACCGCTCCTACGAGCAGTACTTC. It specifies CASSYDRDRSYEQYF.

The V and J genes are TRBV6-1 and TRBJ1-6; D uncertain. Germline values: CDR1 MNHNS, CDR2 SASEGT. The CDR3 has 15 amino acids. V lost 3 bases and J 6 bases, leaving 12 bases between the germline ends. CDR3 nucleotides: TGTGCCAGCAGTGATTCGGTCGCGTCTAATTCACCCCTCCACTTT. Translated, it gives CASSDSVASNSPLHF.

The V gene is TRBV3-1 (or the pseudogene TRBV3-2), the J gene TRBJ2-1, with 8 bases identical to TRBD2. The germline gives CDR1 LGHDT, CDR2 YNNKEL (reference sequence). This CDR3 region has 17 residues. Trimming at V came to 0 bases and at J to 9 bases, leaving 13 bases not matched to a gene. The CDR3 here is CASSQDPLDGGAIEQFF. The DNA of the CDR3 is TGTGCCAGCAGCCAAGACCCGCTTGACGGGGGGGCAATTGAGCAGTTCTTC.

This clone was seen a few times. This chain joins TRBV19 and TRBJ2-3; 8 bases are shared with TRBD2. The V gene's germline CDR1 is LNHDA and CDR2 SQIVND (reference sequence). V dropped 1 base and J dropped 2; count of bases not matched to a gene: 5. The length of the CDR3 is 16 residues. The CDR3 sequence: CASSIGGGRFTDTQYF. DNA of the CDR3: TGTGCCAGTAGTATAGGCGGCGGGAGGTTCACAGATACGCAGTATTTT. The entire variable domain, with the rest obtained from reference TRBV19 and TRBJ2-3, is as follows: DGGITQSPKYLFRKEGQNVTLSCEQNLNHDAMYWYRQDPGQGLRLIYYSQIVNDFQKGDIAEGYSVSREKKESFPLTVTSAQKNPTAFYLCASSIGGGRFTDTQYFGPGTRLTVL.

The chain employs TRBV3-1 (or the pseudogene TRBV3-2) and TRBJ2-4; tentatively, D is TRBD1 (6 bases). The germline CDR1 and CDR2 sequences are LGHDT and YNNKEL (reference sequence). The CDR3 extends over 14 amino acids. Trimming pared 1 base from V and 10 bases from J, leaving 14 bases between. The CDR3 region has the DNA TGTGCCAGCAGCCAAGTGGGGGCCGGAGGTATTCAGTACTTC. Residues: CASSQVGAGGIQYF.

This clone was seen once. The CDR3 loop reads CASSTPGQNFYGYTF. The CDR3 DNA reads as TGTGCCAGTAGTACCCCGGGACAGAATTTCTATGGCTACACCTTC. The chain joins TRBV19 to TRBJ1-2; 7 nucleotides agree with TRBD1. With 4 bases clipped from V and 4 bases from J, the junction kept 9 bases outside the gene matches. This CDR3 has 15 amino acids. Per the germline V gene, CDR1 is LNHDA and CDR2 is SQIVND (reference sequence).

This chain connects TRBV5-1 to TRBJ1-1; D call uncertain. CDR3 length: 13 residues. Trimming cost V 4 bases and J 3 bases, with 10 bases left between them. Germline CDR1 reads SGHRS; CDR2 reads YFSETQ. The CDR3 region has the DNA TGCGCCAGCAGCCAAGGGATGGACACTGAAGCTTTCTTT. Its translation: CASSQGMDTEAFF.

The V and J genes are TRBV28 and TRBJ1-1; maybe TRBD1 (5 bases). Germline V CDR1 and CDR2: MDHEN, SYDVKM. The V gene lost 7 bases and the J gene lost 5 bases, with 14 bases spanning the gap. The CDR3 consists of 13 residues. The CDR3 reads CASKGPRGTEAFF. The DNA of the CDR3 is TGTGCCAGCAAGGGGCCTCGAGGGACTGAAGCTTTCTTT.

This rearrangement joins TRBV27 to TRBJ1-1, with D maybe TRBD1 (6 bases). Germline V CDR1 and CDR2: MNHEY, SMNVEV (reference sequence). Trimming removed 0 bases from V and 5 bases from J, with 13 bases in between. CDR3 size: 15 residues. The CDR3 nucleotides are TGTGCCAGCAGTTTATCGGCAGGGGAAGGGACTGAAGCTTTCTTT. Encoded protein: CASSLSAGEGTEAFF.

The rearrangement links TRBV27 to TRBJ1-1; 9 bases match TRBD1. The CDR3 runs to 15 residues. Losses at the gene ends were 6 bases for V and 3 bases for J; bases not matched to a gene: 8. The germline V gene has CDR1 MNHEY and CDR2 SMNVEV (reference sequence). CDR3 loop: CASSSPGQGYTEAFF. DNA of the CDR3: TGTGCCAGCAGCTCCCCCGGACAGGGGTACACTGAAGCTTTCTTT.

The V call is TRBV9, the J call TRBJ1-3, with D perhaps matching TRBD1 (5 bases). The CDR3 runs 17 residues. Germline V gene data show CDR1 as SGDLS and CDR2 as YYNGEE. V was clipped by 6 bases and J by 0 bases, with 19 bases between them. CDR3 nucleotides: TGTGCCAGCACCCCCGGGGGTGGCACCCTCTCTGGAAACACCATATATTTT. It specifies CASTPGGGTLSGNTIYF.

The chain is built from TRBV10-3 and TRBJ2-7, with TRBD2 identical over 11 bases. V lost 3 bases and J lost 5; bases outside the gene matches: 3. This CDR3 comprises 14 residues. CDR1 and CDR2 (germline): ENHRY, SYGVKD. CDR3 residues: CAISDLLAGDEQYF. CDR3 DNA sequence: TGTGCCATCAGTGATTTACTAGCGGGAGACGAGCAGTACTTC.

The count of this clone is one. V gene TRBV4-1 combines with J gene TRBJ1-1; TRBD1 agrees at 7 bases. The CDR3 loop spans 15 amino acids. Germline CDR1 is MGHRA and CDR2 is YSYEKL. With V trimmed by 4 bases and J by 0 bases, 5 bases remained unmatched. The CDR3, as DNA: TGCGCCAGCAGCCCAATAACAGGGGTGAACACTGAAGCTTTCTTT. This translates into CASSPITGVNTEAFF.

This sequence joins TRBV4-1 and TRBJ1-1, with D tentatively TRBD1 (5 bases). The germline V gene encodes CDR1 MGHRA and CDR2 YSYEKL. V was clipped by 0 bases and J by 4 bases, with 12 bases between them. This CDR3 has 15 residues. For the CDR3, the DNA is TGCGCCAGCAGCCAAGATGGGGGAGGGAGCACTGAAGCTTTCTTT. Encoded protein: CASSQDGGGSTEAFF.

V gene TRBV3-1 (or the pseudogene TRBV3-2) combines with J gene TRBJ2-3; a possible D gene is TRBD2 (5 bases). Between the trimmed V and J ends, which lost 1 base and 4 bases, there was a span of 12 bases. The germline CDR1 and CDR2 sequences are LGHDT and YNNKEL (reference sequence). The CDR3 is 15 amino acids. This CDR3 reads CASSQGTAGSDTQYF. The CDR3 DNA sequence: TGTGCCAGCAGCCAAGGTACGGCGGGTTCAGATACGCAGTATTTT.

V and J are TRBV6-5 and TRBJ1-1; D unresolved. The CDR3 consists of 14 residues. Per germline, CDR1 MNHEY and CDR2 SVGAGI. V dropped 2 bases and J dropped 8 bases, with 15 bases sitting between them. DNA for the CDR3: TGTGCCAGCAGTTACCAACGGTTCTCGGGGGAAGCTTTCTTT. This sequence encodes CASSYQRFSGEAFF.

The V call is TRBV16, the J call TRBJ1-4, with 9 nucleotides matching TRBD1. Per the germline V gene, CDR1 is KGHSY and CDR2 is FQNENV. The CDR3 extends over 15 amino acids. Germline trimming cut 2 bases from V and 5 bases from J; bases unmatched to any gene: 3. The CDR3: CASSQTGGGNEKLFF. The DNA of the CDR3 is TGTGCCAGCAGCCAAACAGGGGGCGGAAATGAAAAACTGTTTTTT. Using reference TRBV16 and TRBJ1-4 for the parts outside the CDR3, the full variable domain is GEEVAQTPKHLVRGEGQKAKLYCAPIKGHSYVFWYQQVLKNEFKFLISFQNENVFDETGMPKERFSAKCLPNSPCSLEIQATKLEDSAVYFCASSQTGGGNEKLFFGSGTQLSVL.

Only one count was recorded for this clone. The V and J genes are TRBV9 and TRBJ2-7; 13 positions match TRBD2. V lost 2 bases to trimming and J lost 5 bases; unmatched junction nucleotides: 4. The germline V gene encodes CDR1 SGDLS and CDR2 YYNGEE. The CDR3 is made up of 15 amino acids. CDR3 loop: CASSVGLAGINEQYF. Here the CDR3 DNA reads TGTGCCAGCAGCGTGGGACTAGCGGGGATTAACGAGCAGTACTTC.

J is TRBJ1-1 and V is TRBV28; TRBD1 is a possible D gene (6 bases). The CDR3 consists of 14 residues. Germline V gives CDR1 MDHEN, CDR2 SYDVKM. Deletions cut 6 bases from V and 1 base from J, with 12 bases between. CDR3 DNA sequence: TGTGCCAGCAGCCCGGGACACCAGAACACTGAAGCTTTCTTT. Residues: CASSPGHQNTEAFF.

The chain combines TRBV20-1 with TRBJ1-2; D not certain. The CDR3 sequence is 11 residues long. Trimming shortened V by 7 bases and J by 4 bases, and 10 bases separated the two germline ends. CDR1 and CDR2 from the germline V gene are DFQATT and SNEGSKA (reference sequence). The CDR3 nucleotides are TGCAGTGGGAGGCGGGGCTATGGCTACACCTTC. Protein product: CSGRRGYGYTF.

In this sample, this clone turned up once. This rearrangement joins TRBV5-1 to TRBJ2-1; D assignment may be TRBD1 or TRBD2 (5 bases each). V gave up 7 bases and J gave up 6 bases, with 20 bases separating them. Germline-derived CDR1 and CDR2 are SGHRS and YFSETQ. The CDR3 runs to 15 residues. The CDR3 DNA reads TGCGCCAGCCACCTACTCGCAGGGAGCACCAATGAGCAGTTCTTC. This sequence encodes CASHLLAGSTNEQFF.